This T cell receptor beta chain originates from a study of blood T cells in healthy people across ages. Study context: Researchers report that template switching captured about one barcoded beta molecule per two T cells.

This CDR3 has 17 amino acids. The authors ran a second PCR of about 6 to 11 cycles using a sample-barcoded 5' primer and a J-beta primer mix. TCRdb re-called the 5' RACE reads through MiXCR, storing one row per CDR3 protein. The repertoire holds around 1,500,000 distinct CDR3 sequences, with about 43% as singletons. For this clonotype: The junction shows a germline mismatch at one end, possibly a read error.

Material: blood. The V gene is TRBV12-3 or TRBV12-4, the J gene TRBJ2-3, with D possibly TRBD1 on 6 matching bases. The receptor was isolated from a woman between 18 and 29 years old in good health. The CDR3: CASSLATSTGGTDAQYF. The CDR3 coding sequence is TGTGCCAGCAGTTTAGCGACTTCGACAGGTGGAACAGATGCGCAGTATTTT.